A selection of T cell receptor beta chains follows, all from one sample in a study of type 1 regulatory T cells. MiXCR, run by TCRdb on the reads, gives a single entry per CDR3 protein. The table shows 60,000 to 75,000 distinct CDR3 sequences, with less than 25% occurring only once. These receptors are not linked to any known antigen. The specimen sequenced was cultured type 1 regulatory T (Tr1) cells, either the whole culture or a sorted fraction (not recorded which). The receptors were gathered from a human donor in good health. Each CDR3 is given with its conserved first and last residue. D genes are given only for firm matches. Clone size, where shown, is once, few, many, or a class for clones that have expanded.

V gene	clone size	D gene	J gene	CDR3 DNA	CDR3 protein
TRBV20-1	few	.	TRBJ2-3	TGCAGTGCTAGGGGTTCCTCTAGCACAGATACGCAGTATTTT	CSARGSSSTDTQYF
TRBV5-1	.	.	TRBJ2-1	TGCGCCAGCAGCCAGACTTCTTCCTACAATGAGCAGTTCTTC	CASSQTSSYNEQFF
TRBV20-1	few	TRBD1	TRBJ2-5	TGCAGTGCTAGTATAGGGGGCGGACGAGAGACCCAGTACTTC	CSASIGGGRETQYF
TRBV6-5	few	TRBD2	TRBJ2-6	TGTGCCAGCAGTTACGCGGGAGCTGGGGCCAACGTCCTGACTTTC	CASSYAGAGANVLTF
TRBV5-4	.	.	TRBJ2-5	TGTGCCAGCGCCTTCAAGGGACAAGAGACCCAGTACTTC	CASAFKGQETQYF
TRBV5-1	few	.	TRBJ1-1	TGCGCCAGCAGCATGGCACAGGGGAACACTGAAGCTTTCTTT	CASSMAQGNTEAFF
TRBV7-2	.	.	TRBJ2-2	TGTGCCAGCAGCCTCGCAGGGGGGAGACGCACCGGGGAGCTGTTTTTT	CASSLAGGRRTGELFF
TRBV5-1	.	TRBD1	TRBJ2-7	TGCGCCAGCAGATACCGGGACAGCTCCTACGAGCAGTACTTC	CASRYRDSSYEQYF
TRBV28	few	.	TRBJ1-6	TGTGCCAGCAGTTTCTCCGCTTCCAGCGGTTCACCCCTCCACTTT	CASSFSASSGSPLHF
TRBV24-1	.	TRBD2	TRBJ2-1	TGTGCCACCAGTGATCCGAAGCCTGGGACTAGGAAGAACAATGAGCAGTTCTTC	CATSDPKPGTRKNNEQFF
TRBV7-2	.	.	TRBJ1-1	TGTGCCAGCAGCTTAGTGGCAGGAATGAACACTGAAGCTTTCTTT	CASSLVAGMNTEAFF
TRBV27	.	TRBD2	TRBJ2-7	TGTGCCACCAGCGGGAGGGCCGATTACGAGCAGTACTTC	CATSGRADYEQYF
TRBV18	few	.	TRBJ1-5	TGTGCCAGCTCAGGGGATAGCAATCAGCCCCAGCATTTT	CASSGDSNQPQHF
TRBV5-1	.	.	TRBJ1-6	TGCGCCAGCAGTCTAGCAACAGGGCATGAGTCACCCCTCCACTTT	CASSLATGHESPLHF
TRBV19	.	.	TRBJ1-1	TGTGCCAGCGGACGCTTGGGCACTGAAGCTTTCTTT	CASGRLGTEAFF
TRBV5-4	few	.	TRBJ2-1	TGTGCCAGCAGCCCGTACACTACGAACAATGAGCAGTTCTTC	CASSPYTTNNEQFF
TRBV2	.	.	TRBJ1-5	TGTGCCAGCAGTGAAGTCAGCCTCAATCAGCCCCAGCATTTT	CASSEVSLNQPQHF
TRBV11-2	many	.	TRBJ1-3	TGTGCCAGCAGCTCCGCCGTCTCTGGAAACACCATATATTTT	CASSSAVSGNTIYF
TRBV6-1	.	TRBD1	TRBJ2-2	TGTGCCAGCAGTGAAGTTTGGACAGGGGCCACCGGGGAGCTGTTTTTT	CASSEVWTGATGELFF
TRBV28	once	.	TRBJ2-1	TGTGCCAGCAGTTTAGCTTGGGACCCAAGGTATGGTGAGCAGTTCTTC	CASSLAWDPRYGEQFF
TRBV5-1	many	TRBD2	TRBJ2-1	TGCGCCAGCAGCCTACTAGCGGGCGAAAGGAAGGATGAGCAGTTCTTC	CASSLLAGERKDEQFF
TRBV3-1	.	.	TRBJ2-5	TGTGCCTCCGCCAATTGGGAGACCCAGTACTTC	CASANWETQYF
TRBV14	many	.	TRBJ2-1	TGTGCCAGCAGCCAAGGGGGGATAAACCGAATCTATATCGACAATGAGCAGTTCTTC	CASSQGGINRIYIDNEQFF
TRBV5-1	.	TRBD2	TRBJ2-3	TGCGCCAGCAGCTTTGGGGGAGCGGGCCTAGCGGGAGGTCCAGATACGCAGTATTTT	CASSFGGAGLAGGPDTQYF
TRBV29-1	.	TRBD1	TRBJ2-3	TGCAGCTGTCGACAGGGCATGGGGACAGATACGCAGTATTTT	CSCRQGMGTDTQYF
TRBV9	.	.	TRBJ1-2	TGTGCCAGCAGCGTAGAGGGCTATGGCTACACCTTC	CASSVEGYGYTF
TRBV15	.	TRBD1	TRBJ2-2	TGTGCCACCAGCAGAGATCGGGACAGAACCGGGGAGCTGTTTTTT	CATSRDRDRTGELFF
TRBV5-1	few	.	TRBJ2-3	TGCGCCAGCAATTGGGGGCAGGGGACAGATACGCAGTATTTT	CASNWGQGTDTQYF
TRBV2	.	.	TRBJ1-2	TGTGCCAGTCGGACAGACGCCCACAACAGCGGCTACACCTTC	CASRTDAHNSGYTF
TRBV10-3	.	.	TRBJ2-2	TGTGCCATCAGCCCTGGGGACGGGGAGCTGTTTTTT	CAISPGDGELFF
TRBV4-2	many	.	TRBJ2-7	TGTGCCAGCAGCCAAGAGGGGGTCTCCGAGCAGTACTTC	CASSQEGVSEQYF
TRBV6-4	many	TRBD1	TRBJ2-5	TGTGCCAGCACGTCTCGGGACAGTCATAGGGAGACCCAGTACTTC	CASTSRDSHRETQYF
TRBV20-1	.	TRBD1	TRBJ1-5	TGCAGTGCTAGTGGCCAGGGGGGAGCGCACAATCAGCCCCAGCATTTT	CSASGQGGAHNQPQHF
TRBV6-6	once	.	TRBJ1-5	TGTGCCAGCAGTTATACGGGTCAGCCCCAGCATTTT	CASSYTGQPQHF
TRBV20-1	.	.	TRBJ2-5	TGCAGTGCTCCCGGGATAGGGGCCCCCCGGGAGACCCAGTACTTC	CSAPGIGAPRETQYF
TRBV12-3/TRBV12-4	few	.	TRBJ2-7	TGTGCCAGCAGTTTTGGCCTCAACTACGAGCAGTACTTC	CASSFGLNYEQYF
TRBV18	few	TRBD2	TRBJ2-3	TGTGCCAGCTCACCATTCCCCAGCGGGAGTATAACAGATACGCAGTATTTT	CASSPFPSGSITDTQYF
TRBV3-1	.	TRBD1	TRBJ1-4	TGTGCCAGCAGCAGGACAGGCGCGAAAAAACTGTTTTTT	CASSRTGAKKLFF
TRBV7-6	few	TRBD2	TRBJ2-7	TGTGCCAGCAGCTCCGCTCCCGGACTAGAAACCTACGAGCAGTACTTC	CASSSAPGLETYEQYF
TRBV27	few	.	TRBJ1-2	TGTGCCAGCCTCGACAGGCTCTATGGCTACACCTTC	CASLDRLYGYTF
TRBV12-3/TRBV12-4	many	.	TRBJ2-1	TGTGCCAGCAGGGGGTTAGGGCGGATCAGCTCCTACAATGAGCAGTTCTTC	CASRGLGRISSYNEQFF
TRBV18	.	.	TRBJ2-5	TGTGCCAGCTCACCACCGTCAACCAGGTCGAAAGAGACCCAGTACTTC	CASSPPSTRSKETQYF
TRBV5-1	.	.	TRBJ2-6	TGCGCCAGCAGCACCTGGACGGGGGCCAACGTCCTGACTTTC	CASSTWTGANVLTF
TRBV20-1	.	.	TRBJ2-2	TGCAGTGCGCCCCGGAGGGATGACGGGGAGCTGTTTTTT	CSAPRRDDGELFF
TRBV30	.	TRBD1	TRBJ1-2	TGTGCCTGGAGTGTAGGACAGGGGTTTAACTATGGCTACACCTTC	CAWSVGQGFNYGYTF
TRBV29-1	.	TRBD2	TRBJ2-3	TGCAGCGTTGGACTAGCGGGGCGCACAGATACGCAGTATTTT	CSVGLAGRTDTQYF
TRBV5-1	few	TRBD1	TRBJ2-7	TGCGCCAGCAGCATCGACAGGGCCGAGCAGTACTTC	CASSIDRAEQYF
TRBV7-2	many	.	TRBJ2-6	TGTGCCAGCAGCTTAGCAGGACACTCATCTGGGGCCAACGTCCTGACTTTC	CASSLAGHSSGANVLTF
TRBV5-4	few	.	TRBJ2-7	TGTGCCAGCAGCCTTCCAAAAGTTGACGAGCAGTACTTC	CASSLPKVDEQYF
TRBV7-2	.	TRBD2	TRBJ2-7	TGTGCCAGCAGCTTACGGGAGGGCCCATACGAGCAGTACTTC	CASSLREGPYEQYF
TRBV5-4	many	TRBD1	TRBJ2-5	TGTGCCAGCAGCTTCAAAAGGGACAGGGGGCGCGAGACCCAGTACTTC	CASSFKRDRGRETQYF
TRBV6-5	once	.	TRBJ1-2	TGTGCCAGCAGCCGCATGGGGACCGGTAATGGCTACACCTTC	CASSRMGTGNGYTF
TRBV5-5	.	.	TRBJ2-7	TGTGCCAGCAGCTTGGACCCCCTAGTCAACTACGAGCAGTACTTC	CASSLDPLVNYEQYF
TRBV12-3/TRBV12-4	few	.	TRBJ1-5	TGTGCCAGCAGTTTATGGCTGGGGTGGAGTGAGGGACAGCCCCAGCATTTT	CASSLWLGWSEGQPQHF
TRBV20-1	.	TRBD2	TRBJ2-5	TGCAGTGCTGGGACTAGCGGGAGGGTTGTGACCCAGTACTTC	CSAGTSGRVVTQYF
TRBV7-3	.	.	TRBJ1-5	TGTGCCAGCAGCTTAAAGCCGGGACAGCCCCAGCATTTT	CASSLKPGQPQHF
TRBV4-2	.	.	TRBJ2-1	TGTGCCAGCAGCCAAGATGGGGGTAGCGGAACCTACAATGAGCAGTTCTTC	CASSQDGGSGTYNEQFF
TRBV7-9	once	TRBD1	TRBJ1-5	TGTGCCAGCAGCTTAGGGACAGGGACCTCGAGGAGCAATCAGCCCCAGCATTTT	CASSLGTGTSRSNQPQHF
TRBV7-3	few	.	TRBJ2-2	TGTGCCAGCAGCTTAATTGGCAGGAGCACCGGGGAGCTGTTTTTT	CASSLIGRSTGELFF